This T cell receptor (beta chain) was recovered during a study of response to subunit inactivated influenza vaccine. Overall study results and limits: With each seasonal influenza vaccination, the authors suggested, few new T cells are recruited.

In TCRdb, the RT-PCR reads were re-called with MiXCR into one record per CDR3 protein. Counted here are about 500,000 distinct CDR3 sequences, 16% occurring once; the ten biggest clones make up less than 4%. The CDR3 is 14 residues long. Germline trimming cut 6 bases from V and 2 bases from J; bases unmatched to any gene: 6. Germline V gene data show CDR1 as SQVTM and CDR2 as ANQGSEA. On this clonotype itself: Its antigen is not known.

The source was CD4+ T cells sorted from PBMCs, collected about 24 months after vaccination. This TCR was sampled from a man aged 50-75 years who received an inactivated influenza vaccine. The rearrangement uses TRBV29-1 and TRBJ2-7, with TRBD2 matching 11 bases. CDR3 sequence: CSVGTTSGAYEQYF. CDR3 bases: TGCAGCGTCGGAACGACTAGCGGGGCCTACGAGCAGTACTTC.